This passage covers 32 T cell receptor beta chains from one sample sequenced in a study of blood T cells in healthy people across ages. With a J-beta primer mix and a sample-barcoded 5' primer, a second PCR ran about 7 to 12 cycles. TCRdb reprocessed the 5' RACE reads with MiXCR, giving one entry per CDR3 protein. The sample records approximately 790,000 distinct CDR3 sequences, around 62% being singletons. Sequenced input: blood. These receptors came from a man younger than 40 in good health.

The genes are TRBV12-3 or TRBV12-4 and TRBJ1-5; D gene uncertain. This CDR3 has 14 residues. Trimming pared 6 bases from V and 1 base from J, leaving 10 bases between. CDR3 sequence reads: CASSPRLSNQPQHF. The CDR3 DNA reads TGTGCCAGCAGCCCACGACTGAGCAATCAGCCCCAGCATTTT.

The CDR3 region has the DNA TGTGCCAGCAGCCAAGGGCCGTTAGAGGCAGATACGCAGTATTTT. Residues: CASSQGPLEADTQYF. The chain joins TRBV14 to TRBJ2-3, with D unresolved. Germline CDR1 and CDR2: SGHDN and FVKESK. CDR3 size: 15 residues. Trimming shortened V by 1 base and J by 4 bases, and 12 bases separated the two germline ends.

CDR3 sequence (DNA): TGTGCCAGCAGTTACGGGACAGGGACTAACTATGGCTACACCTTC. Protein sequence: CASSYGTGTNYGYTF. The chain is built from TRBV6-2 or TRBV6-3 and TRBJ1-2, with 9 positions matching TRBD1. Trimming took 2 bases from V and 0 from J; bases not matched to a gene: 1. Germline CDR1 and CDR2: MNHEY and SVGEGT. The CDR3 is 15 residues long.

The rearrangement links TRBV20-1 to TRBJ2-5; D remains unclear. The CDR3 is 14 residues long. In germline, CDR1 is DFQATT, CDR2 SNEGSKA (reference sequence). V was trimmed by 2 bases and J by 9 bases, leaving 19 bases between them. CDR3 sequence (DNA): TGCAGTGCTAGACCCTCGGGCAACCGTCGGGCCCAGTACTTC. It codes for CSARPSGNRRAQYF.

V and J are TRBV2 and TRBJ2-1; 8 bases agree with TRBD2. This CDR3 region has 16 residues. With 8 bases clipped from V and 6 bases from J, the junction kept 15 bases outside the gene matches. CDR1 SNHLY and CDR2 FYNNEI come from the germline V gene. For the CDR3, the DNA is TGTGCCAGCTACCCTGTGGTTAGCGGGGTAGGCAATGAGCAGTTCTTC. It is translated as CASYPVVSGVGNEQFF.

The CDR3 DNA reads TGTGCCAGCAGTTTCGCCCGGGGGGCCGGTTACAATGAGCAGTTCTTC. The encoded protein is CASSFARGAGYNEQFF. The chain recombines TRBV12-3 or TRBV12-4 with TRBJ2-1; D perhaps matches TRBD2 (7 bases). The ends were cut back, 3 bases at V and 4 bases at J, with 16 bases in the middle. The CDR3 loop spans 16 amino acids.

The genes are TRBV27 and TRBJ2-3; TRBD2 aligns across 9 bases. Germline assignment: CDR1 MNHEY and CDR2 SMNVEV (reference sequence). With 4 bases clipped from V and 6 bases from J, the junction kept 8 bases outside the gene matches. The CDR3 loop spans 15 amino acids. In DNA form, the CDR3 reads TGTGCCAGCAGTTCCCTTAGCGGGGGACGGGATACGCAGTATTTT. Encoded protein: CASSSLSGGRDTQYF.

The chain carries TRBV4-2 and TRBJ2-3; D call uncertain. This CDR3 has 15 residues. Trimming took off 2 bases at V and 0 bases at J, with 9 bases between the two ends. The V gene's germline CDR1 is LGHNA and CDR2 YNFKEQ. The CDR3 DNA reads as TGTGCCAGCAGCCAATACCAGAGTAGCACAGATACGCAGTATTTT. This sequence encodes CASSQYQSSTDTQYF.

The J gene is TRBJ2-5, the V gene TRBV29-1; 9 nucleotides align to TRBD2. The CDR3 length is 13 residues. Germline loops: CDR1 SQVTM, CDR2 ANQGSEA. V gave up 6 bases and J gave up 4 bases; unmatched junction bases: 6. CDR3 nucleotide sequence: TGCAGCGTGTACAGCGGGGGGATAGAGACCCAGTACTTC. This codes for CSVYSGGIETQYF.

This clonotype was found many times. V and J are TRBV4-2 and TRBJ2-2, with TRBD2 identical over 14 bases. There are 19 residues in the CDR3. The V segment lost 3 bases and the J segment 3 bases; nucleotides outside the gene matches: 9. From germline, CDR1 is LGHNA and CDR2 YNFKEQ. The CDR3: CASSHYRTSGGTYTGELFF. CDR3 coding DNA: TGTGCCAGCAGCCACTATCGGACTAGCGGGGGGACCTACACCGGGGAGCTGTTTTTT.

This sequence joins TRBV9 and TRBJ2-1, with TRBD2 matching over 7 bases. The V and J ends lost 4 bases and 6 bases, in that order; junction bases with no gene match: 13. The CDR3 covers 16 residues. CDR1 is SGDLS and CDR2 is YYNGEE in the germline V gene. The CDR3 protein is CASSPRTSGYINEQFF. The DNA for the CDR3 is TGTGCCAGCAGCCCTCGGACTAGTGGATACATCAATGAGCAGTTCTTC. The whole variable domain, remainder taken from reference TRBV9 and TRBJ2-1, is DSGVTQTPKHLITATGQRVTLRCSPRSGDLSVYWYQQSLDQGLQFLIQYYNGEERAKGNILERFSAQQFPDLHSELNLSSLELGDSALYFCASSPRTSGYINEQFFGPGTRLTVL.

The V gene is TRBV20-1, the J gene TRBJ2-7; a possible D gene is TRBD1 (6 bases). Germline assignment: CDR1 DFQATT and CDR2 SNEGSKA (reference sequence). The CDR3 runs 14 residues. This CDR3 reads CSSRPTGVSYEQYF. Here the CDR3 DNA reads TGCAGCAGCCGCCCGACAGGAGTCTCCTACGAGCAGTACTTC.

The rearrangement links TRBV10-3 to TRBJ2-1; 8 bases map to TRBD1. V gave up 2 bases and J gave up 9 bases; unmatched junction bases: 6. There are 14 residues in the CDR3. Per germline, CDR1 ENHRY and CDR2 SYGVKD. CDR3 region: CAISEARQGTEQFF. The CDR3 DNA reads TGTGCCATCAGTGAGGCCAGACAGGGGACTGAGCAGTTCTTC.

The chain employs TRBV4-1 and TRBJ2-3; D gene ambiguous. The CDR3 length is 15 residues. CDR1 and CDR2 from the germline V gene are MGHRA and YSYEKL. Trimming cost V 0 bases and J 5 bases, with 12 bases left between them. CDR3 sequence: CASSQESGVEDTQYF. The CDR3 DNA reads TGCGCCAGCAGCCAAGAGTCTGGGGTTGAAGATACGCAGTATTTT.

This chain connects TRBV25-1 to TRBJ2-4; maybe TRBD1 (6 bases). V was pared by 3 bases and J by 8 bases, with 17 bases between. The germline CDR1 and CDR2 sequences are MGHDK and SYGVNS. The CDR3 has 15 amino acids. CDR3 in amino acids: CASSDISGPGDIQYF. The DNA for the CDR3 is TGTGCCAGCAGTGATATCTCAGGTCCAGGGGACATTCAGTACTTC.

This clonotype was seen a handful of times. V usage is TRBV24-1 and J usage is TRBJ1-5, with TRBD1 identical over 7 bases. J was trimmed by 1 base and V by 4 bases; bases with no gene match: 9. Looked up from germline, CDR1 is KGHDR and CDR2 is SFDVKD. This CDR3 region has 17 residues. For the CDR3, the DNA is TGTGCCACCAGTGACTACCTCGGGACAGAAAGCAATCAGCCCCAGCATTTT. Amino acids: CATSDYLGTESNQPQHF.

The V gene is TRBV27, the J gene TRBJ2-5, with a possible D match to TRBD2 (5 bases). In germline, CDR1 is MNHEY, CDR2 SMNVEV (reference sequence). V dropped 2 bases and J dropped 10 bases, with 20 bases sitting between them. The CDR3 consists of 15 residues. The CDR3 region has the DNA TGTGCCAGCAGTTTAGAGGCGACTACCTTTGAGGGCCAGTACTTC. Amino acid sequence: CASSLEATTFEGQYF.

This clonotype came up once. The V and J genes are TRBV10-3 and TRBJ2-6; 10 bases match TRBD1. Germline V CDR1 and CDR2: ENHRY, SYGVKD. The CDR3 runs to 17 residues. V lost 7 bases, J lost 0 bases, and 6 bases stayed unmatched. CDR3 sequence: CAITEDRGSSGANVLTF. CDR3 sequence (DNA): TGTGCCATCACCGAGGACAGGGGGAGCTCTGGGGCCAACGTCCTGACTTTC.

V and J are TRBV24-1 and TRBJ2-7; no clear D. Between the trimmed V and J ends, which lost 5 bases and 1 base, there was a span of 14 bases. CDR1 and CDR2 from the germline V gene are KGHDR and SFDVKD. The CDR3 runs 15 residues. The CDR3 loop is CATSATKGSSYEQYF. CDR3 sequence (DNA): TGTGCCACCAGTGCCACAAAGGGTTCATCCTACGAGCAGTACTTC.

This chain joins TRBV3-1 and TRBJ2-7; D call uncertain. V was trimmed by 4 bases and J by 7 bases, leaving 14 bases between them. The CDR3 extends over 13 amino acids. The germline CDR1 and CDR2 sequences are LGHDT and YNNKEL (reference sequence). The CDR3 loop is CASSLGGDGEQYF. CDR3 bases: TGTGCCAGCAGCCTTGGTGGGGATGGTGAGCAGTACTTC.

The chain is built from TRBV4-3 and TRBJ1-6; perhaps TRBD1 as D (6 bases). This CDR3 is 16 amino acids long. Germline V gene sequence: CDR1 LGHNA, CDR2 YSLEER. V lost 0 bases, J lost 6 bases, and 12 bases lay in between. The CDR3: CASSQDLGAPNSPLHF. CDR3 sequence (DNA): TGCGCCAGCAGCCAAGATTTGGGGGCCCCTAATTCACCCCTCCACTTT.

This chain joins TRBV13 and TRBJ2-5; 12 bases are shared with TRBD1. CDR3 length: 15 residues. V trimming: 4 bases; J trimming: 3 bases; junction bases outside the gene matches: 3. CDR1 is PRHDT and CDR2 is FYEKMQ in the germline V gene (reference sequence). CDR3 nucleotide sequence: TGTGCCAGCAGCTCCGGGACAGGGGGCGAAGAGACCCAGTACTTC. This translates into CASSSGTGGEETQYF.

This clonotype was recorded many times. The V call is TRBV9, the J call TRBJ2-1; TRBD2 is a possible D gene (7 bases). The V and J ends lost 4 bases and 5 bases respectively, with 19 bases between them. CDR3 size: 16 residues. CDR1 is SGDLS, CDR2 YYNGEE, per germline. The CDR3 coding sequence is TGTGCCAGCAGCCCTACGGGGGGCCGGTCAAACAATGAGCAGTTCTTC. This sequence encodes CASSPTGGRSNNEQFF.

This clonotype was seen just once. A much larger clone is a single base away; this may be a read error. The chain combines TRBV29-1 with TRBJ2-1; D call uncertain. Germline V gene lookup returns CDR1 SQVTM and CDR2 ANQGSEA. The CDR3 loop spans 13 amino acids. The CDR3 region has the DNA TGCGGCGTTGAGGCTAGTCTATACAATGAGCAGTTCTTC. It is translated as CGVEASLYNEQFF.

This clonotype has just one count. V and J are TRBV4-3 and TRBJ1-2; TRBD1 is a possible D gene (6 bases). The ends were cut back, 0 bases at V and 7 bases at J, with 18 bases in the middle. The germline V gene encodes CDR1 LGHNA and CDR2 YSLEER. The length of the CDR3 is 16 residues. The CDR3 loop reads CASSQDYVGGGRGYTF. The CDR3 nucleotides read TGCGCCAGCAGCCAAGATTATGTAGGGGGAGGTCGTGGCTACACCTTC.

The V call is TRBV12-3 or TRBV12-4, the J call TRBJ2-3; 7 nucleotides match TRBD1. J was trimmed by 2 bases and V by 5 bases; bases with no gene match: 7. The CDR3 runs 15 residues. Here the CDR3 reads CASSPTDRVTDTQYF. CDR3 DNA: TGTGCCAGCAGTCCGACAGACAGGGTCACAGATACGCAGTATTTT.

The chain carries TRBV20-1 and TRBJ1-2, with 9 positions matching TRBD1. This CDR3 contains 14 residues. Trimming removed 0 bases from V and 7 bases from J; junction bases left unmatched: 6. Germline CDR1 reads DFQATT; CDR2 reads SNEGSKA (reference sequence). As DNA, the CDR3 is TGCAGTGCTAGAGATTTGGGGACAGGGCTTGGCTACACCTTC. Protein product: CSARDLGTGLGYTF.

This chain links TRBV9 with TRBJ1-1; D perhaps matches TRBD1 (5 bases). The ends were cut back, 6 bases at V and 1 base at J, with 13 bases in the middle. CDR3 size: 14 residues. CDR1 and CDR2 (germline): SGDLS, YYNGEE. CDR3 coding DNA: TGTGCCAGCACCGTGACAGCCCAGAACACTGAAGCTTTCTTT. This codes for CASTVTAQNTEAFF.

This chain links TRBV18 with TRBJ2-7; D is unresolved. Germline V lookup: CDR1 KGHSH, CDR2 LQKENI. The CDR3 is 13 amino acids. Trimming took off 0 bases at V and 3 bases at J, with 6 bases between the two ends. CDR3 region: CASSPPDNYEQYF. The CDR3 nucleotides read TGTGCCAGCTCACCACCTGACAACTACGAGCAGTACTTC.

Here the CDR3 DNA reads TGTGCCACCAGTGATCCCTCGAGAGGCTACACCTTC. The encoded protein is CATSDPSRGYTF. The chain joins TRBV24-1 to TRBJ1-2; D not resolved. The length of the CDR3 is 12 residues. Germline V lookup: CDR1 KGHDR, CDR2 SFDVKD. Trimming left V 3 bases short and J 8 bases short, with 9 bases between.

The chain couples TRBV7-8 to TRBJ2-5, with 14 bases lining up with TRBD2. This CDR3 has 18 amino acids. Germline loops: CDR1 SGHVS, CDR2 FQNEAQ. J gave up 3 bases and V 1 base, and 7 bases lay outside the gene matches. CDR3 in amino acids: CASSLDWTSGGRKETQYF. The DNA for the CDR3 is TGTGCCAGCAGCTTAGACTGGACTAGCGGGGGGCGGAAAGAGACCCAGTACTTC.

The chain carries TRBV20-1 and TRBJ2-2, with 11 bases lining up with TRBD2. V lost 6 bases to trimming and J lost 8 bases; unmatched junction nucleotides: 11. The CDR3 consists of 15 residues. The germline V gene has CDR1 DFQATT and CDR2 SNEGSKA (reference sequence). The CDR3 coding sequence is TGCAGTGCCACCGGGACTAGCGGAGGGTGGGGGGAGCTGTTTTTT. Translated: CSATGTSGGWGELFF.